The T cell receptor (beta chain) under discussion was sequenced for a study of Ad26.COV2.S vaccination and SARS-CoV-2 variants. Study overall: A COV1001 Ad26.COV2.S trial-arm participant provided the sample. By the intramuscular route, Ad26.COV2.S was given once, or twice 56 days apart.

Comment on this clone: The antigen is not known.

General study findings and limits: Spike-specific TCR breadth was greater in vaccine than placebo recipients. Recipients of vaccine and of placebo showed similar breadth of their non-spike TCR repertoires.

Treatment reported: around 19 received Ad26.COV2.S at low or high dose, single or two shots; roughly five received placebo; per-sample allocation not given. Sampling was performed 63 days after the first vaccine or placebo injection. Data came from immunoSEQ multiplex PCR; TCRdb stores just in-frame clones and leaves some out. The profile covers roughly 380,000 clones, with roughly 85% appearing a single time and 3% to 4% taken by the ten largest. There are 15 residues in the CDR3. CDR1 is KGHSH, CDR2 LQKENI, per germline. Unmatched junction bases numbered 3, after V lost 3 bases and J lost 3 bases. The specimen was peripheral blood, collected in a trial of Ad26.COV2.S vaccine versus placebo. The TCR sequence derives from a person between 18 and 65 years old who received the Ad26.COV2.S COVID-19 vaccine or a placebo. The chain links TRBV18 to TRBJ1-5; the match to TRBD1 covers 9 bases. The CDR3 loop is CASSPGQGTNQPQHF. In nucleotides, the CDR3 is TGTGCCAGCTCACCGGGACAGGGTACCAATCAGCCCCAGCATTTT.